This T cell receptor (beta chain) was retrieved from a study of regulatory T cells in long-lasting Graves disease. CDR1 and CDR2 (germline): MNHNS, SASEGT. The CDR3 has 15 residues. V lost 4 bases and J 2 bases, leaving 14 bases between the germline ends. Combining iRepertoire HTBI primers with Arm-PCR of CDR3 regions, the authors built TCR beta libraries. TCRdb fed the multiplex PCR reads into MiXCR, producing one record per CDR3 protein. The sample contains 500,000 or so distinct CDR3 sequences, roughly 16% of which appear only once. As to time point: newly diagnosed GD, antithyroid drugs for less than 3 months. The authors made the TCR library using RNA they extracted from PBMCs. This clonotype was recorded at least ten times. These data are also associated with another study on T cells in Graves' hyperthyroidism and ophthalmopathy.

The gene calls are TRBV6-1 and TRBJ1-2, with D tentatively TRBD1 (5 bases). The specimen comprised peripheral blood mononuclear cells (PBMCs), sampled at new diagnosis, from a patient treated with antithyroid drugs. The clonotype was recovered from a man in his forties or fifties with Graves disease. CDR3 region: CASSADWWGNYGYTF. CDR3 bases: TGTGCCAGCAGTGCCGATTGGTGGGGGAACTATGGCTACACCTTC.